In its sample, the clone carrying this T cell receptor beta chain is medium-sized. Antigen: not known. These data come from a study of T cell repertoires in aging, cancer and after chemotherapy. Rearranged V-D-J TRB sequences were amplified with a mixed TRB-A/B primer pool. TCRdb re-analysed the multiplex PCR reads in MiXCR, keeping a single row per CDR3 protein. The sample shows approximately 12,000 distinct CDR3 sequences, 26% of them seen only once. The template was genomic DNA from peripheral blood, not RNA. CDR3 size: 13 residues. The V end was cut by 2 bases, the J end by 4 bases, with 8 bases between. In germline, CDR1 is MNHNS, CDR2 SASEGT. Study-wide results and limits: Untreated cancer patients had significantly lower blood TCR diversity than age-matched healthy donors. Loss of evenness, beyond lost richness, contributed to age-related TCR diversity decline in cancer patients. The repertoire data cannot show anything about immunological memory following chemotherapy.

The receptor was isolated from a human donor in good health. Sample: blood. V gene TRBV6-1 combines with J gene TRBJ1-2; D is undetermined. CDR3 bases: TGTGCCAGCAGTGAACAGATGGTCTATGGCTACACCTTC. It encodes CASSEQMVYGYTF.